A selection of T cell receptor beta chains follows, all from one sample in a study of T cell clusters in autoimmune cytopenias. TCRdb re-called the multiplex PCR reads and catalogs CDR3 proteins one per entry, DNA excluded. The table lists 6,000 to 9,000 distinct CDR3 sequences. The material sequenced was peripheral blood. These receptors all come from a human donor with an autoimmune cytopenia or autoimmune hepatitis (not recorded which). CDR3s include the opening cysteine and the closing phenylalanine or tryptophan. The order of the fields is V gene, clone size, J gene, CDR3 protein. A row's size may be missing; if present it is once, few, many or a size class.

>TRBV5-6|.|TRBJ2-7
CASSSPQGEGSYEQYF
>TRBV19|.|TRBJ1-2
CASSRDRANYGYTF
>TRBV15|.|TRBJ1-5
CATSRGDRVSNQPQHF
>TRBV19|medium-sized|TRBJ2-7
CASSGPGGVYEQYF
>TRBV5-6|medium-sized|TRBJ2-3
CASSPGASTDTQYF
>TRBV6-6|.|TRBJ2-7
CASSRGGRYEQYF
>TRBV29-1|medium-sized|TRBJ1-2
CSVDTYGGYGYTF
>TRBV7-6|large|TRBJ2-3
CASSQIQGRTDTQYF
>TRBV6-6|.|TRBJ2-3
CASTQTGVQDTQYF
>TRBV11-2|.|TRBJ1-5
CASSLGPNQPQHF
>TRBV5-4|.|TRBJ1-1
CASSSTGFEAFF
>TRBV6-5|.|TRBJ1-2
CASSNGAGFGYGYTF
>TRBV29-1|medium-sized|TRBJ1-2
CSVAEGGGYTF
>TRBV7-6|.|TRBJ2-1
CASSPSGSYNEQFF
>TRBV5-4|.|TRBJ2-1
CASSGRLAGDNEQFF
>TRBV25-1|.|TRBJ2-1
CASSELGSVRERENEQFF
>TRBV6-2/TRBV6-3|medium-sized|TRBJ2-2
CASSLLAGEGGELFF
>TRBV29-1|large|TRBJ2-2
CSVGTLNTGELFF
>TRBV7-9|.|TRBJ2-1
CASSFLAGVGNEQFF
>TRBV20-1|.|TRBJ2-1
CSASGQGAWEQFF
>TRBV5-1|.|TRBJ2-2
CASSRGTPNTGELFF
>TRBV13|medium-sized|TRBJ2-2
CASSSIRDRVNTGELFF
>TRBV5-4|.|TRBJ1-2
CASSWAQGIGGYTF
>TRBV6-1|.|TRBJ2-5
CASSGRGSLETQYF
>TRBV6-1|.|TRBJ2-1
CASLSPGTGPGEQFF
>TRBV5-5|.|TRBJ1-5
CARSLTGGACGGSNQPQHF
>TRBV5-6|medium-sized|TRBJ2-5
CASSYGSRGEETQYF
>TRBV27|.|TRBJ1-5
CASTTVAGGSQPQHF
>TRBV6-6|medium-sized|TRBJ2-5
CASSHQGPAETQYF
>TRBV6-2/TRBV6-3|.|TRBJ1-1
CASSYSTSDREDGEAFF
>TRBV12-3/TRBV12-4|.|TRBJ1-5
CASSSALSHSNQPQHF
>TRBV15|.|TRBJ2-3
CATSARLAGTDTQYF
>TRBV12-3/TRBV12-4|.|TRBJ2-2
CASSLGLAGGPVTGELFF
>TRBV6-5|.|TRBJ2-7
CASRRTSGSYEQYF
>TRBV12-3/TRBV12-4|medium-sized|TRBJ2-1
CASSLLAGDNEQFF
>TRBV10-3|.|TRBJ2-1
CAIGTGGDEQFF
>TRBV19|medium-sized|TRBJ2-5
CASSVQGGQETQYF
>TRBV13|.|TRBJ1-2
CASGGQPTYGYTF
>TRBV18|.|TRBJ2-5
CASSPEGGGETQYF
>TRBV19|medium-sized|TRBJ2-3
CASSTAGMPDTQYF
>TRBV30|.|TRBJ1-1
CAWSFGVGTEAFF